The 29 T cell receptor beta chains presented below share a single source sample, sequenced in a study of OX40 agonist ivuxolimab in advanced cancers. The library came from the immunoSEQ multiplex PCR assay. The table comes from immuneACCESS by way of TCRdb, which keeps in-frame sequences with V and J called. Part of the clones is missing from these tables; in studies checked, under half for an unresolved V gene and the rest for unknown reasons. This sample gives approximately 80,000 clones in total; around 94% of them show up just once. The top ten clones comprise 8% to 10% of the sample. Source: CD4+ or CD8+ T cells sorted from blood, taken in a trial of the OX40 agonist ivuxolimab. The receptors originated from an adult with an advanced solid tumor such as melanoma, head and neck, liver or kidney cancer.

The V call is TRBV7-3, the J call TRBJ1-1, with D possibly matching TRBD1 (5 bases). The CDR3 is 14 residues long. The germline V gene encodes CDR1 SGHTA and CDR2 FQGTGA. The V gene lost 3 bases and the J gene lost 8 bases, with 16 bases spanning the gap. CDR3 bases: TGTGCCAGCAGCTTCAGGGTCAGGGCTGGGGAAGCTTTCTTT. It translates to CASSFRVRAGEAFF.

The gene calls are TRBV4-1 and TRBJ1-5, with TRBD1 matching over 7 bases. This CDR3 spans 17 amino acids. CDR1 is MGHRA and CDR2 is YSYEKL in the germline V gene. Losses at the gene ends were 0 bases for V and 5 bases for J; bases not matched to a gene: 10. The CDR3 is CASSQDRGTGDDQPQHF. As DNA, the CDR3 is TGCGCCAGCAGCCAAGATCGTGGAACAGGGGATGATCAGCCCCAGCATTTT.

The chain combines TRBV7-6 with TRBJ1-5; 9 bases match TRBD1. The length of the CDR3 is 14 residues. From germline, CDR1 is SGHVS and CDR2 FNYEAQ. J lost 6 bases, V lost 5 bases, and 5 bases had no gene match. The DNA for the CDR3 is TGTGCCAGCAGCCCAGGGGACAGGGTTCAGCCCCAGCATTTT. Protein sequence: CASSPGDRVQPQHF.

The chain links TRBV11-1 to TRBJ2-2; D may be TRBD1 (5 bases). CDR1 and CDR2 from the germline V gene are SGHAT and FQDESV (reference sequence). V was pared by 6 bases and J by 4 bases, with 15 bases between. The CDR3 consists of 15 residues. The chain's CDR3 is CASSFRVHGTGELFF. For the CDR3, the DNA is TGTGCCAGCAGTTTCAGGGTGCACGGCACCGGGGAGCTGTTTTTT.

This clone showed up just a few times. The rearrangement links TRBV11-2 to TRBJ2-7; no firm D call. The germline V gene encodes CDR1 SGHAT and CDR2 FQNNGV. V was cut by 1 base and J by 4 bases, with 8 bases left in between. This CDR3 has 13 amino acids. The CDR3 bases are TGTGCCAGCAGCTTAGCTGGGCTGTACGAGCAGTACTTC. This gives the protein CASSLAGLYEQYF.

The chain couples TRBV5-1 to TRBJ1-1, with D maybe TRBD1 (6 bases). V dropped 0 bases and J dropped 3 bases, with 9 bases sitting between them. Germline V gene lookup returns CDR1 SGHRS and CDR2 YFSETQ. This CDR3 is built from 14 residues. The CDR3 DNA sequence: TGCGCCAGCAGCTTGGGGCCAGGGGACACTGAAGCTTTCTTT. It encodes CASSLGPGDTEAFF.

The V and J genes are TRBV6-5 and TRBJ2-5, with unresolved D. The CDR3 sequence is 15 residues long. V dropped 2 bases and J dropped 0 bases, with 10 bases sitting between them. Germline-derived CDR1 and CDR2 are MNHEY and SVGAGI. CDR3 sequence reads: CASSYGTTNQETQYF. CDR3 in DNA: TGTGCCAGCAGTTACGGCACTACCAACCAAGAGACCCAGTACTTC.

This clone appeared a single time. This chain's CDR3 is CASSLEAGLGDEQYF. In DNA, the CDR3 is TGCGCCAGCAGCTTGGAAGCGGGATTAGGGGACGAGCAGTACTTC. The chain combines TRBV5-1 with TRBJ2-7; 7 bases map to TRBD2. Germline assignment: CDR1 SGHRS and CDR2 YFSETQ. V lost 0 bases, J lost 5 bases, and 8 bases stayed unmatched. This CDR3 contains 15 residues.

The rearrangement uses TRBV6-5 and TRBJ1-6; TRBD1 might be the D (5 bases). The CDR3 covers 15 residues. Germline V CDR1 and CDR2: MNHEY, SVGAGI. Trimming cost V 4 bases and J 5 bases, with 12 bases left between them. CDR3 loop: CASSLTALNNSPLHF. CDR3 nucleotide sequence: TGTGCCAGCAGTTTGACAGCCCTCAATAATTCACCCCTCCACTTT.

J is TRBJ2-7 and V is TRBV7-9; the D gene is possibly TRBD2 (5 bases). CDR3 size: 15 residues. Germline V gives CDR1 SEHNR, CDR2 FQNEAQ (reference sequence). The V end lost 5 bases, the J end lost 0 bases, and 14 bases lay between the germline ends. CDR3 nucleotide sequence: TGTGCCAGCAGCCTAAACGTCGACTACTCCTACGAGCAGTACTTC. Translated, it gives CASSLNVDYSYEQYF.

This rearrangement joins TRBV5-1 to TRBJ2-1, with D uncertain. Germline CDR1 reads SGHRS; CDR2 reads YFSETQ. The CDR3 runs 13 residues. Trimming stripped 5 bases from V and 6 bases from J, with 12 bases between. This chain's CDR3 is CASRETRVNEQFF. The CDR3, as DNA: TGCGCCAGCAGGGAAACTCGGGTCAATGAGCAGTTCTTC.

CDR3 loop: CAIRALRGYGYTF. Here the CDR3 DNA reads TGTGCCATCAGAGCTCTGCGGGGATATGGCTACACCTTC. The chain combines TRBV10-3 with TRBJ1-2; no reliable D call. CDR3 length equals 13 residues. From germline, CDR1 is ENHRY and CDR2 SYGVKD. V lost 6 bases, J lost 5 bases, and 13 bases lay in between.

V is TRBV28 and J is TRBJ2-1; D is perhaps TRBD2 (6 bases). There are 15 residues in the CDR3. The V gene's germline CDR1 is MDHEN and CDR2 SYDVKM. Deletions cut 6 bases from V and 4 bases from J, with 16 bases between. CDR3 coding DNA: TGTGCCAGCAGCCGGAGATTGGCGGGATACAATGAGCAGTTCTTC. Its protein product is CASSRRLAGYNEQFF.

The genes are TRBV19 and TRBJ1-1, with D possibly being TRBD1 (6 bases). Trimming shortened V by 6 bases and J by 4 bases, and 12 bases separated the two germline ends. The CDR3 runs to 13 residues. Germline values: CDR1 LNHDA, CDR2 SQIVND (reference sequence). CDR3 in amino acids: CASSLQGSTEAFF. CDR3 nucleotide sequence: TGTGCCAGTAGCCTACAGGGAAGCACTGAAGCTTTCTTT. Drawing the rest from reference TRBV19 and TRBJ1-1, the complete variable domain is DGGITQSPKYLFRKEGQNVTLSCEQNLNHDAMYWYRQDPGQGLRLIYYSQIVNDFQKGDIAEGYSVSREKKESFPLTVTSAQKNPTAFYLCASSLQGSTEAFFGQGTRLTVV.

The V call is TRBV5-6, the J call TRBJ2-3; unclear D gene. The CDR3 extends over 16 amino acids. CDR1 is SGHDT and CDR2 is YYEEEE in the germline V gene. With 0 bases removed from V and 3 bases from J, the gap between germline ends came to 14 bases. This CDR3 reads CASSLGSYVLTDTQYF. As DNA, the CDR3 is TGTGCCAGCAGCTTGGGGAGTTATGTGCTTACAGATACGCAGTATTTT.

J is TRBJ2-5 and V is TRBV27, with 9 nucleotides matching TRBD2. The germline V gene encodes CDR1 MNHEY and CDR2 SMNVEV (reference sequence). Trimming at V came to 4 bases and at J to 5 bases, leaving 5 bases not matched to a gene. There are 14 residues in the CDR3. The CDR3 coding sequence is TGTGCCAGCAGTTCGACTAGCGGTTGGGAGACCCAGTACTTC. Translating gives CASSSTSGWETQYF.

V is TRBV11-2 and J is TRBJ2-3, with 7 bases fitting TRBD2. The germline V gene has CDR1 SGHAT and CDR2 FQNNGV. With V trimmed by 1 base and J by 0 bases, 7 bases remained unmatched. This CDR3 contains 17 residues. Written as DNA, the CDR3 is TGTGCCAGCAGCTTAGTTCGGGCGGGAGCTAGCACAGATACGCAGTATTTT. Amino acid sequence: CASSLVRAGASTDTQYF. Full variable domain (remainder filled in from reference TRBV11-2 and TRBJ2-3): EAGVAQSPRYKIIEKRQSVAFWCNPISGHATLYWYQQILGQGPKLLIQFQNNGVVDDSQLPKDRFSAERLKGVDSTLKIQPAKLEDSAVYLCASSLVRAGASTDTQYFGPGTRLTVL.

The CDR3 loop reads CASRPPAGGPGETQYF. The CDR3 DNA reads TGTGCCAGCCGACCCCCGGCGGGAGGGCCAGGAGAGACCCAGTACTTC. The J gene is TRBJ2-5, the V gene TRBV27; TRBD2 aligns across 9 bases. Germline CDR1 MNHEY, CDR2 SMNVEV (reference sequence). The CDR3 consists of 16 residues. The junction had 14 bases not matched to a gene; V was cut back by 8 bases and J by 4 bases.

The chain carries TRBV7-6 and TRBJ2-3, with 11 bases aligning to TRBD1. J lost 2 bases, V lost 4 bases, and 8 bases had no gene match. Germline lookup yields CDR1 SGHVS and CDR2 FNYEAQ. The CDR3 length is 17 residues. The CDR3 DNA reads as TGTGCCAGCAGCTACATGGGGACAGGGGGAATCACAGATACGCAGTATTTT. Protein sequence: CASSYMGTGGITDTQYF.

The rearrangement links TRBV15 to TRBJ2-3, with no clear D. This CDR3 region has 16 residues. The germline gives CDR1 LNHNV, CDR2 YYDKDF (reference sequence). Trimming took off 0 bases at V and 0 bases at J, with 10 bases between the two ends. CDR3 sequence reads: CATSRDRSLSTDTQYF. CDR3 DNA: TGTGCCACCAGCAGAGATCGCTCCCTCAGCACAGATACGCAGTATTTT.

The J gene is TRBJ2-1, the V gene TRBV11-1; D gene unclear. The germline V gene has CDR1 SGHAT and CDR2 FQDESV (reference sequence). The CDR3 runs to 11 residues. The V gene lost 1 base and the J gene lost 7 bases, with 2 bases spanning the gap. DNA of the CDR3: TGTGCCAGCAGCTTAGGGAATGAGCAGTTCTTC. Encoded protein: CASSLGNEQFF. The variable domain in full, with the rest retrieved from reference TRBV11-1 and TRBJ2-1, is EAEVAQSPRYKITEKSQAVAFWCDPISGHATLYWYRQILGQGPELLVQFQDESVVDDSQLPKDRFSAERLKGVDSTLKIQPAELGDSAMYLCASSLGNEQFFGPGTRLTVL.

The CDR3 loop reads CASSLVGSATGELFF. In DNA form, the CDR3 reads TGTGCCAGCAGCTTAGTGGGTAGCGCAACCGGGGAGCTGTTTTTT. The V call is TRBV7-8, the J call TRBJ2-2; TRBD2 might be the D (5 bases). The CDR3 sequence is 15 residues long. V dropped 1 base and J dropped 5 bases, with 11 bases sitting between them. Per the germline V gene, CDR1 is SGHVS and CDR2 is FQNEAQ.

In this sample, this clone turned up once. This chain connects TRBV15 to TRBJ1-5, with D hard to call. V was cut by 5 bases and J by 6 bases, with 20 bases left in between. Per the germline V gene, CDR1 is LNHNV and CDR2 is YYDKDF (reference sequence). This CDR3 spans 16 amino acids. The CDR3: CATSVSPRLSFQPQHF. As DNA, the CDR3 is TGTGCCACCAGCGTCTCCCCCCGGTTGTCTTTTCAGCCCCAGCATTTT.

The chain uses TRBV10-3 and TRBJ2-2; 10 bases are shared with TRBD2. This CDR3 has 16 amino acids. CDR1 is ENHRY, CDR2 SYGVKD, per germline. Trimming removed 8 bases from V and 0 bases from J; junction bases left unmatched: 6. The CDR3 DNA is TGTGCCATCGGGACTAGCGAAGCCTCGAACACCGGGGAGCTGTTTTTT. Amino acid sequence: CAIGTSEASNTGELFF.

This chain connects TRBV28 to TRBJ2-1; tentative D call: TRBD2 (6 bases). CDR1 is MDHEN and CDR2 is SYDVKM in the germline V gene. The CDR3 runs to 16 residues. Trimming took 7 bases from V and 0 from J, leaving 16 bases between them. CDR3 sequence reads: CASTPLAGFSYNEQFF. As DNA, the CDR3 is TGTGCCAGCACCCCTCTGGCGGGGTTCTCCTACAATGAGCAGTTCTTC.

This rearrangement joins TRBV6-5 to TRBJ1-1, with no clear D. The V end lost 2 bases, the J end lost 7 bases, and 5 bases lay between the germline ends. The CDR3 extends over 11 amino acids. Germline V gene sequence: CDR1 MNHEY, CDR2 SVGAGI. CDR3 nucleotide sequence: TGTGCCAGCAGTTACATAGATGAAGCTTTCTTT. This translates into CASSYIDEAFF.

This clone appeared a single time. The DNA of the CDR3 is TGTGCCAGCGCGGGGGGGACGGATCAGCCCCAGCATTTT. Its translation is CASAGGTDQPQHF. The V and J genes are TRBV27 and TRBJ1-5, with D tentatively TRBD1 (5 bases). Trimming took 8 bases from V and 5 from J, leaving 13 bases between them. Germline V gives CDR1 MNHEY, CDR2 SMNVEV (reference sequence). CDR3 length: 13 amino acids.

The rearrangement joins TRBV19 to TRBJ2-2; 8 bases map to TRBD2. This CDR3 is 15 amino acids long. Germline-derived CDR1 and CDR2 are LNHDA and SQIVND (reference sequence). V was pared by 4 bases and J by 4 bases, with 5 bases of the junction left unmatched. The CDR3 sequence is CASSTGGTGTGELFF. As DNA, the CDR3 is TGTGCCAGTAGTACGGGAGGGACGGGCACCGGGGAGCTGTTTTTT.

The chain combines TRBV11-2 with TRBJ2-1, with 7 bases that match TRBD1. V lost 5 bases, J lost 7 bases, and 8 bases stayed unmatched. The CDR3 is 14 amino acids. Germline CDR1 is SGHAT and CDR2 is FQNNGV. The CDR3 DNA follows: TGTGCCAGCAGCCATAAAACAGGGGCGAATGAGCAGTTCTTC. This sequence encodes CASSHKTGANEQFF.